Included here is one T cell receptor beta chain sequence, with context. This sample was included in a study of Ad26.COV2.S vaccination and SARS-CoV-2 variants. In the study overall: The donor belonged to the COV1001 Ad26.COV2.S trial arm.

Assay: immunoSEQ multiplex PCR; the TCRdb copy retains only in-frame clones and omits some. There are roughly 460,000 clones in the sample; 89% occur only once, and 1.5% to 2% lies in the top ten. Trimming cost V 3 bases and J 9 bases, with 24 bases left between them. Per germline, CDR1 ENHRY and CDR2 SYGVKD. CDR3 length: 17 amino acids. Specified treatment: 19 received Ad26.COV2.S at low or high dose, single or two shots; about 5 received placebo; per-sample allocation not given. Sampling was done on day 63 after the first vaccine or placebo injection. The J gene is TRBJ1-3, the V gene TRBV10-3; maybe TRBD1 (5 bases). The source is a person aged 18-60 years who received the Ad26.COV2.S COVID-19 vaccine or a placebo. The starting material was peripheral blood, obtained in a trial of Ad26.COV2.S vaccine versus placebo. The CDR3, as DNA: TGTGCCATCAGTGAACCCGGTGAACCGGGGCGTTGGAGCACCATATATTTT. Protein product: CAISEPGEPGRWSTIYF.